The rows below give T cell receptor beta chains drawn from one sample of a study of cytomegalovirus exposure and HLA in healthy donors. Clones were sequenced by immunoSEQ multiplex PCR, and TCRdb holds only the in-frame ones, with some missing. This sample lists some 130,000 clones; its ten largest clones have around 1.6%. The sequenced sample was PBMCs. The receptors originated from a woman between 40 and 55 years old in good health and CMV-seropositive. CDR3s include the opening cysteine and the closing phenylalanine or tryptophan. D genes are given only for firm matches.

V: TRBV6-5
J: TRBJ2-5
D: NA
DNA: TGTGCCAGCAGTTCAGCAGGGTCGGAGACCCAGTACTTC
CDR3: CASSSAGSETQYF

V: TRBV6-1
J: TRBJ2-7
D: NA
DNA: TGTGCCAGCAGTGAAGTCGGTGGGAGTCCCTACGAGCAGTACTTC
CDR3: CASSEVGGSPYEQYF

V: TRBV21-1
J: TRBJ2-7
D: NA
DNA: TGTGCCAGCAGCAAAAAGGTAGCGGGAGGGCCCCCCTCCTCCGAGCAGTACTTC
CDR3: CASSKKVAGGPPSSEQYF

V: TRBV28
J: TRBJ2-1
D: TRBD2
DNA: TGTGCCAGCAGTTTAAGACTAGCGGGAGGCAATGAGCAGTTCTTC
CDR3: CASSLRLAGGNEQFF

V: TRBV2
J: TRBJ1-1
D: TRBD1
DNA: TGTGCCAGCTCGGACAGGTTGTCGGACACTGAAGCTTTCTTT
CDR3: CASSDRLSDTEAFF

V: TRBV19
J: TRBJ2-7
D: TRBD2
DNA: TGTGCCAGTAGTATAGCAAGCGGGAACGAGCAGTACTTC
CDR3: CASSIASGNEQYF

V: TRBV6-5
J: TRBJ2-7
D: TRBD2
DNA: TGTGCCAGCAGACGACTAGCGCCTCCCTACGAGCAGTACTTC
CDR3: CASRRLAPPYEQYF

V: TRBV6-1
J: TRBJ1-4
D: TRBD1
DNA: TGTGCCTCGGACAGGGTAGGAGAAAAACTGTTTTTT
CDR3: CASDRVGEKLFF

V: TRBV28
J: TRBJ1-3
D: NA
DNA: TGTGCCAGCAGCCCTGAGGCAGGGTCGGGAAACACCATATATTTT
CDR3: CASSPEAGSGNTIYF

V: TRBV28
J: TRBJ2-5
D: TRBD2
DNA: TGTGCCAGCAGTTTAAGGTCTAGCGGGATTCAAGAGACCCAGTACTTC
CDR3: CASSLRSSGIQETQYF

V: TRBV29-1
J: TRBJ1-4
D: NA
DNA: TGCAGCGTTGACACGTTCTGGGCTGTCCTTTATGAAAAACTGTTTTTT
CDR3: CSVDTFWAVLYEKLFF

V: TRBV6-5
J: TRBJ1-2
D: TRBD1
DNA: TGTGCCAGCAGTTCGACAGGGGTGGATGGCTACACCTTC
CDR3: CASSSTGVDGYTF

V: TRBV10-2
J: TRBJ2-3
D: TRBD2
DNA: TGCGCCAGCAGTGAAGATCGGGGAGGGCCCCGCTCTAGCACAGATACGCAGTATTTT
CDR3: CASSEDRGGPRSSTDTQYF

V: TRBV6-1
J: TRBJ1-3
D: TRBD1
DNA: TGTGCCAGCAGTGACCTACACAGGGGAACCTCTGGAAACACCATATATTTT
CDR3: CASSDLHRGTSGNTIYF

V: TRBV19
J: TRBJ1-1
D: TRBD1
DNA: TGTGCCAGTAGTATAGGGACAGGGAGGAACACTGAAGCTTTCTTT
CDR3: CASSIGTGRNTEAFF

V: TRBV6-1
J: TRBJ2-7
D: TRBD1
DNA: TGTGCCAGCAGCGGGGACAGCATAAGGGCCTACGAGCAGTACTTC
CDR3: CASSGDSIRAYEQYF